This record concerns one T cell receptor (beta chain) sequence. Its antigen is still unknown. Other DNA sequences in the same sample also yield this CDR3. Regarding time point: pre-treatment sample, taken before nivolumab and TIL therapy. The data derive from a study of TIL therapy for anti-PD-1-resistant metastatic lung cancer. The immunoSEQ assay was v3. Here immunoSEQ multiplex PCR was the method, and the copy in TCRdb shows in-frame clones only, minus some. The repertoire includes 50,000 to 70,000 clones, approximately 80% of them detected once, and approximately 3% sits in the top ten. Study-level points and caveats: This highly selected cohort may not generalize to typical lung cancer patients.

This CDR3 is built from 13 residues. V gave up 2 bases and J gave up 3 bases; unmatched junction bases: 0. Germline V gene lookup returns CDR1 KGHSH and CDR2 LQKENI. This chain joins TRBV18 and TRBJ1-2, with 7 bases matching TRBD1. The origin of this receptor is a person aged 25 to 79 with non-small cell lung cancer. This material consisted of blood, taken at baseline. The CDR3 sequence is CASSPDRDYGYTF. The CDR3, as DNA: TGTGCCAGCTCACCAGACAGGGACTATGGCTACACCTTC.